The 18 T cell receptor beta chains listed next were all sequenced from one sample in a study of T cell responses to AZD1222 COVID-19 vaccine. TCRdb keeps only in-frame clones here, not all; method: immunoSEQ multiplex PCR. The sample comprises tens of thousands of clones, about four fifths of which are singletons, and 26% rests with the top ten. The sequencing here drew on peripheral blood, taken 28 days after the second AZD1222 dose. These receptors were taken from an adult who received the AZD1222 COVID-19 vaccine.

This clone occurred once. The chain links TRBV27 to TRBJ2-7; TRBD2 is a possible D gene (5 bases). Germline assignment: CDR1 MNHEY and CDR2 SMNVEV (reference sequence). This CDR3 is 14 amino acids long. V was pared by 5 bases and J by 3 bases, with 14 bases between. The DNA of the CDR3 is TGTGCCAGCAGTCCGGACCCGGGAAGCTACGAGCAGTACTTC. It specifies CASSPDPGSYEQYF.

The J gene is TRBJ1-1, the V gene TRBV25-1, with a possible D match to TRBD1 (6 bases). Germline CDR1 is MGHDK and CDR2 is SYGVNS. V was shortened by 3 bases and J by 0 bases, with 20 bases between the two germline ends. The CDR3 sequence is 18 residues long. CDR3 in amino acids: CASSDSIERGAVNTEAFF. The DNA for the CDR3 is TGTGCCAGCAGTGATTCTATTGAGAGGGGGGCAGTGAACACTGAAGCTTTCTTT.

This chain joins TRBV6-5 and TRBJ1-5; D remains ambiguous. Germline lookup yields CDR1 MNHEY and CDR2 SVGAGI. Trimming left V 0 bases short and J 3 bases short, with 6 bases between. The CDR3 consists of 14 residues. CDR3: CASSYSNYNQPQHF. Here the CDR3 DNA reads TGTGCCAGCAGTTACTCAAATTACAATCAGCCCCAGCATTTT.

The chain joins TRBV29-1 to TRBJ1-1, with no clear D. The V end lost 8 bases, the J end lost 1 base, and 17 bases lay between the germline ends. This CDR3 region has 14 residues. The V gene's germline CDR1 is SQVTM and CDR2 ANQGSEA. The chain's CDR3 is CSTMRQTQNTEAFF. The DNA of the CDR3 is TGCAGCACAATGCGCCAGACACAGAACACTGAAGCTTTCTTT.

The chain carries TRBV7-2 and TRBJ2-3; 14 nucleotides line up with TRBD2. The CDR3 loop spans 17 amino acids. Germline assignment: CDR1 SGHTA and CDR2 FQGNSA. V dropped 6 bases and J dropped 1; count of bases not matched to a gene: 6. CDR3: CASSRTSGRSGTDTQYF. CDR3 nucleotides: TGTGCCAGCAGTCGGACTAGCGGGAGGTCTGGCACAGATACGCAGTATTTT.

The rearrangement links TRBV19 to TRBJ2-7; 11 bases are shared with TRBD2. After removal of 5 bases from V and 3 bases from J, the junction contained 3 bases not matched to a gene. The germline gives CDR1 LNHDA, CDR2 SQIVND (reference sequence). There are 14 residues in the CDR3. The CDR3 is CASSLAGGSYEQYF. Written as DNA, the CDR3 is TGTGCCAGTAGTCTAGCGGGAGGCAGCTACGAGCAGTACTTC.

This clone was counted only a few times. The chain is built from TRBV6-2 or TRBV6-3 and TRBJ1-5; D uncertain. Trimming took 5 bases from V and 6 from J, leaving 11 bases between them. CDR1 and CDR2 from the germline V gene are MNHEY and SVGEGT. The CDR3 length is 13 residues. The DNA of the CDR3 is TGTGCCAGCAGTCCGGATCGAGGTCAGCCCCAGCATTTT. The encoded protein is CASSPDRGQPQHF.

This rearrangement joins TRBV29-1 to TRBJ2-7; D unclear. The V end was cut by 4 bases, the J end by 1 base, with 5 bases between. CDR1 is SQVTM and CDR2 is ANQGSEA in the germline V gene. The CDR3 runs to 11 residues. The CDR3 spells CSVVNSYEQYF. The CDR3 DNA is TGCAGCGTTGTAAATTCCTACGAGCAGTACTTC.

The chain combines TRBV7-9 with TRBJ2-7, with D unclear. Between the trimmed V and J ends, which lost 4 bases and 4 bases, there was a span of 5 bases. Germline lookup yields CDR1 SEHNR and CDR2 FQNEAQ (reference sequence). This CDR3 spans 11 amino acids. CDR3 residues: CASSSRYEQYF. The CDR3 DNA follows: TGTGCCAGCAGCTCCAGGTACGAGCAGTACTTC.

This clone was recorded once. This chain uses TRBV28 with TRBJ1-1; D call uncertain. CDR1 is MDHEN and CDR2 is SYDVKM in the germline V gene. The CDR3 is 14 residues long. The V end was cut by 1 base, the J end by 1 base, with 7 bases between. The CDR3 loop reads CASSLLGRNTEAFF. CDR3 DNA sequence: TGTGCCAGCAGTTTATTAGGGAGGAACACTGAAGCTTTCTTT.

The chain employs TRBV3-1 (or the pseudogene TRBV3-2) and TRBJ2-1; D is undetermined. This CDR3 contains 14 residues. V lost 4 bases and J lost 0, with 7 bases in between. Germline V lookup: CDR1 LGHDT, CDR2 YNNKEL (reference sequence). DNA for the CDR3: TGTGCCAGCAGCCGACGGAGCTCCTACAATGAGCAGTTCTTC. This translates into CASSRRSSYNEQFF.

V gene TRBV19 combines with J gene TRBJ1-2; 7 nucleotides align to TRBD1. The CDR3 runs to 15 residues. Per the germline V gene, CDR1 is LNHDA and CDR2 is SQIVND (reference sequence). Trimming at V came to 5 bases and at J to 7 bases, leaving 13 bases not matched to a gene. CDR3 region: CASSSTGTTAVGYTF. In nucleotides, the CDR3 is TGTGCCAGTAGTTCGACAGGGACCACAGCAGTTGGCTACACCTTC.

This clone has a handful of counts. This chain links TRBV12-3 or TRBV12-4 with TRBJ1-5, with 7 bases that match TRBD1. The CDR3 loop spans 13 amino acids. The junction had 3 bases not matched to a gene; V was cut back by 4 bases and J by 6 bases. The CDR3 coding sequence is TGTGCCAGCAGTTACAGGGGTTTTCAGCCCCAGCATTTT. Its protein product is CASSYRGFQPQHF.

The chain has TRBV5-1 and TRBJ2-3, with 7 bases lining up with TRBD1. The CDR3 length is 15 residues. The J segment lost 6 bases and the V segment lost 0 bases, leaving 7 bases of the junction unmatched. Germline V gene data show CDR1 as SGHRS and CDR2 as YFSETQ. Here the CDR3 DNA reads TGCGCCAGCAGCTTGGACAGGGGCCCTGTTGATACGCAGTATTTT. This encodes CASSLDRGPVDTQYF.

The J gene is TRBJ2-2, the V gene TRBV3-1 (or the pseudogene TRBV3-2); 7 bases fit TRBD2. V trimming: 3 bases; J trimming: 7 bases; junction bases outside the gene matches: 8. This CDR3 contains 15 residues. Germline V gene lookup returns CDR1 LGHDT and CDR2 YNNKEL (reference sequence). The DNA of the CDR3 is TGTGCCAGCAGCCAGAGGGAGCGGGATGGCGGGGAGCTGTTTTTT. It encodes CASSQRERDGGELFF.

This rearrangement joins TRBV7-9 to TRBJ2-3, with 10 bases matching TRBD2. CDR1 is SEHNR, CDR2 FQNEAQ, per germline (reference sequence). The CDR3 totals 16 residues. V lost 6 bases, J lost 5 bases, and 11 bases stayed unmatched. The CDR3 DNA sequence: TGTGCCAGCAGTTACAACCTAGCGGGAGAGGAAGATACGCAGTATTTT. This sequence encodes CASSYNLAGEEDTQYF.

This chain joins TRBV19 and TRBJ2-7; 10 nucleotides align to TRBD2. CDR1 is LNHDA and CDR2 is SQIVND in the germline V gene (reference sequence). After removal of 3 bases from V and 2 bases from J, the junction contained 13 bases not matched to a gene. This CDR3 is 18 amino acids long. The CDR3 coding sequence is TGTGCCAGTAGTATCGTAACGGGAAGGCTAGCGGGGGCCTACGAGCAGTACTTC. Translated: CASSIVTGRLAGAYEQYF.

The rearrangement joins TRBV7-8 to TRBJ1-1; D unclear. This CDR3 is built from 13 residues. Between the trimmed V and J ends, which lost 5 bases and 8 bases, there was a span of 15 bases. Germline V gene lookup returns CDR1 SGHVS and CDR2 FQNEAQ. In DNA, the CDR3 is TGTGCCAGCAGCCCGTTTCGAGCGGGGGAAGCTTTCTTT. It specifies CASSPFRAGEAFF.